The 32 T cell receptor beta chains in this list originate from one sample, sequenced in a study of response to subunit inactivated influenza vaccine. In TCRdb, the RT-PCR reads were re-called with MiXCR into one record per CDR3 protein. The sample shows 500,000 to 750,000 distinct CDR3 sequences, less than 15% of them seen only once. Source: PBMCs from blood, taken 11 to 12 days after vaccination. These receptors were collected from a man aged 45-65 years who received an inactivated influenza vaccine.

The CDR3 reads CATASASRNTDTQYF. CDR3 in DNA: TGTGCCACGGCGTCGGCTAGCCGAAACACAGATACGCAGTATTTT. This chain uses TRBV24-1 with TRBJ2-3; D perhaps matches TRBD2 (5 bases). From germline, CDR1 is KGHDR and CDR2 SFDVKD. CDR3 length: 15 residues. V was clipped by 10 bases and J by 2 bases, with 18 bases between them.

This clonotype was counted between two and nine times. This sequence joins TRBV5-1 and TRBJ1-2; D unclear. The CDR3 is 10 amino acids. Trimming removed 4 bases from V and 8 bases from J, with 6 bases in between. Per the germline V gene, CDR1 is SGHRS and CDR2 is YFSETQ. The CDR3 reads CASSPGGYTF. In DNA form, the CDR3 reads TGCGCCAGCAGCCCAGGCGGCTACACCTTC.

This clonotype was counted only a few times. The V and J genes are TRBV20-1 and TRBJ2-7, with 10 bases that match TRBD1. CDR1 and CDR2 from the germline V gene are DFQATT and SNEGSKA (reference sequence). This CDR3 is 13 amino acids long. CDR3 region: CSPIRDRGHEQYF. DNA for the CDR3: TGCAGCCCCATTCGGGACAGGGGCCACGAGCAGTACTTC.

V gene TRBV28 combines with J gene TRBJ2-5; TRBD2 matches 7 bases. V shed 5 bases, J shed 4 bases, and the junction held 10 bases outside the gene matches. This CDR3 comprises 15 residues. Germline V gene lookup returns CDR1 MDHEN and CDR2 SYDVKM. The CDR3 reads CASSTSGMWGETQYF. The CDR3 DNA reads TGTGCCAGCAGTACAAGCGGGATGTGGGGAGAGACCCAGTACTTC.

J is TRBJ1-2 and V is TRBV6-1; no clear D gene. The germline gives CDR1 MNHNS, CDR2 SASEGT. The CDR3 has 13 amino acids. V lost 6 bases, J lost 0 bases, and 8 bases lay in between. CDR3 coding DNA: TGTGCCAGCAGGGGGATTTCTAACTATGGCTACACCTTC. This encodes CASRGISNYGYTF.

The table lists this clonotype with many counts. The V gene is TRBV4-3, the J gene TRBJ2-2, with D tentatively TRBD1 (6 bases). The CDR3 runs to 16 residues. CDR1 and CDR2 (germline): LGHNA, YSLEER. The V and J ends lost 0 bases and 2 bases respectively, with 10 bases between them. CDR3: CASSQEPQGNTGELFF. Here the CDR3 DNA reads TGCGCCAGCAGCCAAGAACCACAGGGTAACACCGGGGAGCTGTTTTTT.

The chain employs TRBV4-2 and TRBJ2-1; D might be TRBD2 (5 bases). The CDR3 extends over 20 amino acids. Trimming cost V 1 base and J 2 bases, with 24 bases left between them. Germline V gives CDR1 LGHNA, CDR2 YNFKEQ. The CDR3, as DNA: TGTGCCAGCAGCCAAGTCTCCACTACCTTAGCGAGACCCCCCTACAATGAGCAGTTCTTC. Translated: CASSQVSTTLARPPYNEQFF.

This clonotype turned up a few times. This sequence joins TRBV10-3 and TRBJ1-1, with no clear D. The V gene's germline CDR1 is ENHRY and CDR2 SYGVKD. V lost 2 bases and J 0 bases, leaving 4 bases between the germline ends. This CDR3 spans 13 amino acids. CDR3 DNA: TGTGCCATCAGTGAGGGTATGAACACTGAAGCTTTCTTT. It yields the protein CAISEGMNTEAFF.

V and J are TRBV5-1 and TRBJ2-7, with 13 bases fitting TRBD2. J gave up 4 bases and V 0 bases, and 7 bases lay outside the gene matches. CDR3 length equals 17 residues. The germline V gene encodes CDR1 SGHRS and CDR2 YFSETQ. CDR3 bases: TGCGCCAGCAGCTTGGGTAGTTGGGGACTAGCGGGATACGAGCAGTACTTC. It encodes CASSLGSWGLAGYEQYF. The whole variable domain, filled in from reference TRBV5-1 and TRBJ2-7, reads KAGVTQTPRYLIKTRGQQVTLSCSPISGHRSVSWYQQTPGQGLQFLFEYFSETQRNKGNFPGRFSGRQFSNSRSEMNVSTLELGDSALYLCASSLGSWGLAGYEQYFGPGTRLTVT.

The chain carries TRBV5-1 and TRBJ1-1; a possible D gene is TRBD1 (6 bases). Germline V gene lookup returns CDR1 SGHRS and CDR2 YFSETQ. The V end was cut by 4 bases, the J end by 5 bases, with 15 bases between. This CDR3 has 14 residues. CDR3: CASSSTGQGTEAFF. The CDR3 DNA sequence: TGCGCCAGCAGCAGTACAGGGCAGGGGACTGAAGCTTTCTTT.

This clonotype was recorded a few times. The J gene is TRBJ2-5, the V gene TRBV20-1; TRBD2 agrees at 10 bases. Looked up from germline, CDR1 is DFQATT and CDR2 is SNEGSKA (reference sequence). The length of the CDR3 is 15 residues. V lost 2 bases and J lost 3; bases outside the gene matches: 6. The CDR3 DNA reads as TGCAGTGCTAGAAATCCTAGCGGGGGCAAAGAGACCCAGTACTTC. Its translation: CSARNPSGGKETQYF.

This clonotype was seen ten or more times. The chain employs TRBV5-1 and TRBJ2-1; TRBD1 is a possible D gene (5 bases). Trimming stripped 1 base from V and 2 bases from J, with 10 bases between. CDR1 and CDR2 from the germline V gene are SGHRS and YFSETQ. CDR3 size: 15 residues. The CDR3 DNA reads as TGCGCCAGCAGCTTGTCAGGGTTTACCTACAATGAGCAGTTCTTC. Amino acids: CASSLSGFTYNEQFF.

In its sample, this clonotype was seen a few times. This chain uses TRBV6-5 with TRBJ1-6; TRBD1 agrees at 8 bases. Trimming took 4 bases from V and 9 from J; bases not matched to a gene: 8. The CDR3 is made up of 15 amino acids. The germline CDR1 and CDR2 sequences are MNHEY and SVGAGI. CDR3 amino acids: CASSSTDRGSSPLHF. The CDR3, as DNA: TGTGCCAGCAGTTCCACAGACAGGGGTAGTTCACCCCTCCACTTT.

This clonotype was observed a few times. The V gene is TRBV30, the J gene TRBJ2-3; a weak D match, TRBD2 (5 bases). In germline, CDR1 is GTSNPN, CDR2 SVGIG (reference sequence). V was shortened by 8 bases and J by 2 bases, with 14 bases between the two germline ends. The CDR3 extends over 13 amino acids. The CDR3 nucleotides are TGTGCCCTGGTTACTAGATACACAGATACGCAGTATTTT. Translation: CALVTRYTDTQYF.

This clonotype was seen a handful of times. Germline and junction disagree at one end, which may indicate a read error. This chain joins TRBV11-1 and TRBJ2-7, with D perhaps matching TRBD2 (6 bases). Germline CDR1 is SGHAT and CDR2 is FQDESV (reference sequence). CDR3 length: 18 amino acids. CDR3 sequence: CASSLARDRDGSSYEQYF. The CDR3 nucleotides are TGTGCCAGCAGTTTAGCGCGGGATCGAGACGGGAGCTCCTACGAGCAGTACTTC.

This clonotype was counted a few times. The CDR3 coding sequence is TGTGCCAGCAGTTACACTAAGGGACTCCCGGATTCACCCCTCCACTTT. This sequence encodes CASSYTKGLPDSPLHF. The V and J genes are TRBV6-5 and TRBJ1-6, with D tentatively TRBD1 (5 bases). The CDR3 is 16 amino acids. Germline assignment: CDR1 MNHEY and CDR2 SVGAGI. Trimming stripped 2 bases from V and 8 bases from J, with 16 bases between.

This clonotype came up a few times. The chain links TRBV5-8 to TRBJ2-7; 9 bases map to TRBD1. CDR1 is SGHTS and CDR2 is YDEGEE in the germline V gene. V dropped 3 bases and J dropped 6; count of bases not matched to a gene: 4. CDR3 size: 13 residues. The chain's CDR3 is CASSWGQGGEQYF. The DNA for the CDR3 is TGTGCCAGCAGCTGGGGACAGGGAGGCGAGCAGTACTTC.

The gene calls are TRBV4-1 and TRBJ2-3; D is ambiguous. Germline lookup yields CDR1 MGHRA and CDR2 YSYEKL. V was shortened by 0 bases and J by 1 base, with 8 bases between the two germline ends. CDR3 length equals 15 residues. In DNA form, the CDR3 reads TGCGCCAGCAGCCAAGATCTACTACGCACAGATACGCAGTATTTT. Protein sequence: CASSQDLLRTDTQYF.

CDR3 loop: CASSNTGFPDTQYF. The CDR3 DNA reads as TGTGCCAGCAGCAACACAGGGTTCCCAGATACGCAGTATTTT. V is TRBV7-2 and J is TRBJ2-3, with D possibly being TRBD1 (6 bases). The CDR3 has 14 residues. Trimming took 5 bases from V and 4 from J, leaving 13 bases between them. CDR1 SGHTA and CDR2 FQGNSA come from the germline V gene.

This chain joins TRBV20-1 and TRBJ2-7; D might be TRBD1 or TRBD2, each matching 5 bases. The CDR3 spans 12 residues. Germline CDR1 reads DFQATT; CDR2 reads SNEGSKA (reference sequence). Trimming pared 6 bases from V and 3 bases from J, leaving 12 bases between. Here the CDR3 DNA reads TGCAGTGCCACCGGGGCCCTCTACGAGCAGTACTTC. It yields the protein CSATGALYEQYF.

The V gene is TRBV11-3, the J gene TRBJ2-1; D is unclear. The CDR3 extends over 13 amino acids. CDR1 is SGHNT, CDR2 YENEEA, per germline. The V and J ends lost 4 bases and 5 bases respectively, with 9 bases between them. CDR3 nucleotides: TGTGCCAGCAGCTCAGAATGGAACAATGAGCAGTTCTTC. Translated, it gives CASSSEWNNEQFF.

V and J are TRBV5-1 and TRBJ2-1; TRBD1 is a possible D gene (6 bases). CDR1 SGHRS and CDR2 YFSETQ come from the germline V gene. There are 16 residues in the CDR3. Trimming cost V 2 bases and J 3 bases, with 15 bases left between them. CDR3 sequence: CASSFRAGASYNEQFF. CDR3 DNA: TGCGCCAGCAGCTTCCGTGCAGGGGCCAGCTACAATGAGCAGTTCTTC.

This clonotype was recorded a few times. The chain recombines TRBV20-1 with TRBJ1-6; 7 nucleotides align to TRBD1. Germline V gene sequence: CDR1 DFQATT, CDR2 SNEGSKA (reference sequence). J was trimmed by 7 bases and V by 6 bases; bases with no gene match: 6. This CDR3 spans 13 amino acids. The CDR3 region is CSAKYRGNSPLHF. The CDR3 coding sequence is TGCAGTGCCAAGTACAGGGGCAATTCACCCCTCCACTTT.

This clonotype was counted between two and nine times. The chain links TRBV3-1 to TRBJ1-1, with D possibly being TRBD1 (5 bases). This CDR3 comprises 13 residues. The V gene lost 6 bases and the J gene lost 3 bases, with 11 bases spanning the gap. CDR1 LGHDT and CDR2 YNNKEL come from the germline V gene (reference sequence). CDR3 in amino acids: CASRFTGDTEAFF. The CDR3 coding sequence is TGTGCCAGCAGGTTTACGGGGGACACTGAAGCTTTCTTT.

This clonotype was observed at least ten times. The chain couples TRBV12-3 or TRBV12-4 to TRBJ2-1; 7 bases line up with TRBD2. V was pared by 4 bases and J by 0 bases, with 6 bases of the junction left unmatched. This CDR3 has 16 amino acids. For the CDR3, the DNA is TGTGCCAGCAGTTCAGTGGGGGGGAGCTCCTACAATGAGCAGTTCTTC. Its translation is CASSSVGGSSYNEQFF.

The V call is TRBV7-2, the J call TRBJ1-6; D gene uncertain. In germline, CDR1 is SGHTA, CDR2 FQGNSA. Trimming cost V 4 bases and J 6 bases, with 16 bases left between them. CDR3 length: 16 amino acids. The CDR3 DNA follows: TGTGCCAGCAGCTCAGCGGTGATAACAGTTAATTCACCCCTCCACTTT. As protein: CASSSAVITVNSPLHF.

V and J are TRBV11-2 and TRBJ2-1; D gene uncertain. The V end was cut by 0 bases, the J end by 0 bases, with 9 bases between. Germline V CDR1 and CDR2: SGHAT, FQNNGV. The CDR3 contains 16 residues. The CDR3 region is CASSLERVTSYNEQFF. The CDR3 nucleotides are TGTGCCAGCAGCTTAGAGCGCGTAACCTCCTACAATGAGCAGTTCTTC.

The gene calls are TRBV29-1 and TRBJ2-1; D perhaps matches TRBD2 (6 bases). Germline lookup yields CDR1 SQVTM and CDR2 ANQGSEA. The CDR3 contains 18 residues. V was shortened by 3 bases and J by 1 base, with 22 bases between the two germline ends. CDR3 nucleotides: TGCAGCGTTGAGTATTATTTAGGGGCCGGGGGATCCTACAATGAGCAGTTCTTC. Translation: CSVEYYLGAGGSYNEQFF.

This clonotype was observed a handful of times. This chain connects TRBV15 to TRBJ2-5; 9 bases line up with TRBD2. This CDR3 spans 15 amino acids. The germline V gene encodes CDR1 LNHNV and CDR2 YYDKDF (reference sequence). The J segment lost 5 bases and the V segment lost 1 base, leaving 5 bases of the junction unmatched. The CDR3 sequence is CATSRVREGGETQYF. In DNA form, the CDR3 reads TGTGCCACCAGCAGAGTGCGGGAGGGGGGGGAGACCCAGTACTTC.

The V gene is TRBV29-1, the J gene TRBJ2-7; D perhaps matches TRBD2 (6 bases). Trimming took off 7 bases at V and 0 bases at J, with 7 bases between the two ends. The CDR3 extends over 11 amino acids. The germline gives CDR1 SQVTM, CDR2 ANQGSEA. The CDR3 spells CSAGSSYEQYF. The CDR3 nucleotides read TGCAGCGCCGGGAGCTCCTACGAGCAGTACTTC.

This clonotype came up a few times. This chain uses TRBV7-2 with TRBJ1-1, with D possibly TRBD1 on 6 matching bases. Trimming pared 3 bases from V and 4 bases from J, leaving 21 bases between. Germline loops: CDR1 SGHTA, CDR2 FQGNSA. The CDR3 consists of 17 residues. The CDR3, as DNA: TGTGCCAGCAGCTTTATAGGAGGCAGGGGAGGAGGCACTGAAGCTTTCTTT. It is translated as CASSFIGGRGGGTEAFF.

This CDR3 is CASSLGGGLGQPQHF. The CDR3 nucleotides read TGTGCCAGCAGCTTAGGGGGGGGTCTCGGTCAGCCCCAGCATTTT. This chain joins TRBV7-2 and TRBJ1-5; maybe TRBD1 (5 bases). V shed 1 base and J shed 6 bases, with 13 bases lying between them. The CDR3 sequence is 15 residues long. CDR1 and CDR2 from the germline V gene are SGHTA and FQGNSA. Full variable domain (missing parts from reference TRBV7-2 and TRBJ1-5): GAGVSQSPSNKVTEKGKDVELRCDPISGHTALYWYRQSLGQGLEFLIYFQGNSAPDKSGLPSDRFSAERTGGSVSTLTIQRTQQEDSAVYLCASSLGGGLGQPQHFGDGTRLSIL.